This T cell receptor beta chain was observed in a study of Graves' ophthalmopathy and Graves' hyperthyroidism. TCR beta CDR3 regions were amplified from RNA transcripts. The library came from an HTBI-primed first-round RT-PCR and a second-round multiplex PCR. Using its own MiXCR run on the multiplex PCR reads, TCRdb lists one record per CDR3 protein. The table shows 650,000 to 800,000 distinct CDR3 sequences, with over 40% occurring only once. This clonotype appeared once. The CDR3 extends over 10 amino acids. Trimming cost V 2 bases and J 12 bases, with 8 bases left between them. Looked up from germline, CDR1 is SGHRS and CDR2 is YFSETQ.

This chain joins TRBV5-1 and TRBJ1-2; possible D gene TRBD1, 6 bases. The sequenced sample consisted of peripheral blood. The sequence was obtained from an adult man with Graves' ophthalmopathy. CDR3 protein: CASSLGTNTF. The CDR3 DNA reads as TGCGCCAGCAGCTTAGGGACAAACACCTTC.